Given below is one T cell receptor (beta chain) in context. This clonotype was found many times. Its binding antigen is unknown. Base qualities are not at hand, and no much larger clone is one base apart. The library was generated by RACE. Sequenced using a NextSeq 500. During library preparation, unique molecular identifiers were attached to individual cDNA molecules so that TCRs could be counted in a quantitative, reproducible way. Each blood RNA sample was used to sequence both TCR alpha and TCR beta chains. The published analysis was carried out like this. Samples had a median of roughly 87,000 TCRs, with a range from about 23,224 to 750,000. V, J and CDR3 annotation of the TCR reads was carried out using the Decombinator software suite. For PS versus PT1 abundance plots, all samples were subsampled to the same number of TCRs (28,000). Expanded TCRs were defined as absent before sensitization and observed at least eight times at the 2-week time point. The public reads were quality trimmed at Q25 with fastp and then assembled into clones with MiXCR by TCRdb, keeping productive beta chains. Records with the same CDR3 protein are collapsed into one entry carrying the most frequent genes and DNA. TCRdb's processing, not the study's, gives the V and J calls here. For this sample there are roughly 89,000 distinct CDR3 sequences; about a tenth appear just once. Together, the top ten hold 1% to 1.2% of the sample.

The sample belongs to a study of human T cells and chemical hapten exposure (dated by TCRdb to the early 2020s). Looking at the study overall: For sensitization, 2% DPC in acetone was applied to a roughly 2 cm by roughly 2 cm area of upper inner arm skin. Blood was sampled from patients pre-sensitization (week 0) and at 2, 6 and about 24 weeks after DPC sensitization. Patch tests used Finn chambers with 0.01% DPC on the upper back, scored after 6 days by International Contact Dermatitis Research Group standards. Most of the patients in the cohort were female, and the cohort covered alopecia areata with under or over 50% scalp involvement, alopecia totalis and alopecia universalis. Around 29 alopecia patients provided blood for TCR sequencing at one to four time points (pre-sensitization, 2, 6 and 24 weeks). In alopecia patients, the study followed how the peripheral blood TCR repertoire changed in vivo over primary and secondary sensitization to diphenylcyclopropenone (DPC), a hapten. Patients additionally received weekly therapeutic DPC doses to the scalp throughout the approximately 22-week study period. Libraries were combined into a pool for sequencing, and differences in TCR yield between samples came mainly from small differences in library volumes within the pool.

The full study reports these points: After repeated subsampling, the strength of the expansion versus patch-test correlation and the threshold at which it became significant changed. Patch test score correlated positively with the number of PT1 expanded TCRs, reaching significance at thresholds 8, 16 and 32 but not at 4. Compared with pre-sensitization or healthy control sets, expanded TCRs formed significantly more large CDR3 similarity clusters, which is consistent with antigen-driven responses. The number of TCRs above 1 in 1000 frequency did not change with DPC sensitization; there was no evidence of global repertoire structure alterations. Because all patients had alopecia, a presumed autoimmune disease, the immune response of the patients might differ from that of healthy individuals.

The label giving this sample's time point can be read as: patch test 3, about 24 weeks after DPC sensitization. This specimen's treatment or condition label, interpreted: therapeutic diphenylcyclopropenone sensitization with weekly scalp DPC. Blood at each patch-test visit was drawn before the patch test was applied. To be eligible, patients had to be aged 18 to 70, diagnosed with alopecia and judged suitable for DPC therapy, while pregnant patients were excluded. Total RNA was isolated from unfractionated whole blood collected in Tempus Blood RNA tubes. V has 0 bases trimmed and J has 9 bases trimmed; junction bases matching no gene number 8. Taken from the germline V gene (reference sequence), the CDR1 and CDR2 loops are DFQATT and SNEGSKA. Reading from cysteine to phenylalanine, the CDR3 counts 15 amino acids. Just the 45-base CDR3 DNA is kept, in frame starting at base 1.

This receptor was taken from a young woman with alopecia areata. Some clones in this sample may be carry-over from other donors' samples. This specimen was whole blood, taken in connection with sensitization to the hapten diphenylcyclopropenone (DPC). Rearrangement joined TRBV20-1 to TRBJ2-1, and 10 junctional nucleotides match TRBD2. The bases are TGCAGTGCTAGAGAAGCTAGCGGGAGAGGGGGTGAGCAGTTCTTC. The translation is CSAREASGRGGEQFF.